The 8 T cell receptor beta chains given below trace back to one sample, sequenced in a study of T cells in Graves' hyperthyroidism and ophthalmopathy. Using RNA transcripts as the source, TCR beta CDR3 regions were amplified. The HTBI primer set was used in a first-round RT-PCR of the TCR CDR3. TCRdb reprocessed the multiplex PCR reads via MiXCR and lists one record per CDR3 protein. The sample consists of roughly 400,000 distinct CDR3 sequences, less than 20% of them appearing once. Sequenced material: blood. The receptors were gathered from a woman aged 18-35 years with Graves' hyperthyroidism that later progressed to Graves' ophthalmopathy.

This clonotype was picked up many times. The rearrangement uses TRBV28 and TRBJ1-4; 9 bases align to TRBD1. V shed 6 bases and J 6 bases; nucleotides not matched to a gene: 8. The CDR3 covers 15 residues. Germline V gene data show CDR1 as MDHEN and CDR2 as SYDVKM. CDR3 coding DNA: TGTGCCAGCAGACCACCGGGACAGGGTTATGAAAAACTGTTTTTT. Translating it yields CASRPPGQGYEKLFF. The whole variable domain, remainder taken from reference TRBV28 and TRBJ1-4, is DVKVTQSSRYLVKRTGEKVFLECVQDMDHENMFWYRQDPGLGLRLIYFSYDVKMKEKGDIPEGYSVSREKKERFSLILESASTNQTSMYLCASRPPGQGYEKLFFGSGTQLSVL.

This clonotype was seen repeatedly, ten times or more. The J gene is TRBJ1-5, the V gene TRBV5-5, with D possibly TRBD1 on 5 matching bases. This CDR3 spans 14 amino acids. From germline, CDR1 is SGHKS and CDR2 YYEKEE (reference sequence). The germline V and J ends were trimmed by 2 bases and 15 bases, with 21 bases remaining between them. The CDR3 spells CASSLYGGTQPRHF. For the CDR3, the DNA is TGTGCCAGCAGCTTATATGGGGGAACCCAGCCAAGGCATTTT.

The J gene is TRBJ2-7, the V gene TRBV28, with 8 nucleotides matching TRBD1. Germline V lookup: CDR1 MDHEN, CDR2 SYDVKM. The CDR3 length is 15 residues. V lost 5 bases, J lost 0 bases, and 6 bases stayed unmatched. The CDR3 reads CASSTTGGSSYEQYF. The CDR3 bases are TGTGCCAGCAGTACCACAGGGGGGAGCTCCTACGAGCAGTACTTC.

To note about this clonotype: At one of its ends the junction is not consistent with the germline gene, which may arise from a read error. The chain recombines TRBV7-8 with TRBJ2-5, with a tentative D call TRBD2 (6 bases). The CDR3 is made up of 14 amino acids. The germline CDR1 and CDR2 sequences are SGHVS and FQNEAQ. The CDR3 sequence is CASSPRGYQETQYF. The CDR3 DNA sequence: TGTGCCAGCAGCCCACGGGGGTACCAGGAGACCCAGTACTTC. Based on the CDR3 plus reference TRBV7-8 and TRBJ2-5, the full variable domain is GAGVSQSPRYKVAKRGQDVALRCDPISGHVSLFWYQQALGQGPEFLTYFQNEAQLDKSGLPSDRFFAERPEGSVSTLKIQRTQQEDSAVYLCASSPRGYQETQYFGPGTRLLVL.

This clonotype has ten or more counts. CDR3 protein: CASSYLSLEFYEQYF. In DNA, the CDR3 is TGTGCCAGCAGTTACCTATCACTAGAATTCTACGAGCAGTACTTC. This rearrangement joins TRBV7-2 to TRBJ2-7; TRBD2 might be the D (5 bases). The CDR3 has 15 amino acids. V was cut by 6 bases and J by 3 bases, with 18 bases left in between. Germline V gene data show CDR1 as SGHTA and CDR2 as FQGNSA.

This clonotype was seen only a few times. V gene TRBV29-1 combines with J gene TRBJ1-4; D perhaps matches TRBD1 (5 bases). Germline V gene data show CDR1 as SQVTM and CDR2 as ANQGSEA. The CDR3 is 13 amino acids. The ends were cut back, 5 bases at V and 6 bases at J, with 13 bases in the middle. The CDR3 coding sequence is TGCAGCGTTACCAGGGAGACGGATGAAAAACTGTTTTTT. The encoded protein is CSVTRETDEKLFF.

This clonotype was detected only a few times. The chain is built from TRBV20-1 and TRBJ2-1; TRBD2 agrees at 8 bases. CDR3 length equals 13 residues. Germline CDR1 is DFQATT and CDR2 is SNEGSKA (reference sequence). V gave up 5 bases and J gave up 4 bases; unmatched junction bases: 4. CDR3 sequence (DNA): TGCAGTGCTGCAGCGGGAGTGTACAATGAGCAGTTCTTC. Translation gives CSAAAGVYNEQFF.

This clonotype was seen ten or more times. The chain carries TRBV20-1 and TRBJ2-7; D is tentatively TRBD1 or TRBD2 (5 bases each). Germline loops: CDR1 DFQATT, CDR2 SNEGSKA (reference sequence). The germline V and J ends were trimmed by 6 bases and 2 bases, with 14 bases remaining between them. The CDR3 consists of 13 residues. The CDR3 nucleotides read TGCAGTGCCCGGAGCCGGGGACCCTACGAGCAGTACTTC. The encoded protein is CSARSRGPYEQYF.